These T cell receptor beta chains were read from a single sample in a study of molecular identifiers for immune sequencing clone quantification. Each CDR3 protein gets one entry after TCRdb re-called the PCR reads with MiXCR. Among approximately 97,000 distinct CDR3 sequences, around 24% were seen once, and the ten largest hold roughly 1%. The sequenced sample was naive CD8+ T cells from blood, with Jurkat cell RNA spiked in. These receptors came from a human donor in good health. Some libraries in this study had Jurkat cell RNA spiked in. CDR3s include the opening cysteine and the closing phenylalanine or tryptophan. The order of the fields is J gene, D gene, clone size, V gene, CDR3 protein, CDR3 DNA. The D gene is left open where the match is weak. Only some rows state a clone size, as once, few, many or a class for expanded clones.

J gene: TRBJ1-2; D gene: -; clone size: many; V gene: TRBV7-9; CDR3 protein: CASSPRMDGYTF; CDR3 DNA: TGTGCCAGCAGCCCAAGGATGGACGGCTACACCTTC
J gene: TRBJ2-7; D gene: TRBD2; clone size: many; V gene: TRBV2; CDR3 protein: CASSGLAGGYEQYF; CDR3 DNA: TGTGCCAGCAGTGGACTAGCGGGAGGGTACGAGCAGTACTTC
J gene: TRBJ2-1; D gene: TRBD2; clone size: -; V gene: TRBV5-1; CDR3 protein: CASSLGLAGDEFF; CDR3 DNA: TGCGCCAGCAGCTTGGGACTAGCGGGAGACGAGTTCTTC
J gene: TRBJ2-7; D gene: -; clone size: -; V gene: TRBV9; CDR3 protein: CASSVSSPSYEQYF; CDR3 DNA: TGTGCCAGCAGCGTCTCTAGCCCCTCCTACGAGCAGTACTTC
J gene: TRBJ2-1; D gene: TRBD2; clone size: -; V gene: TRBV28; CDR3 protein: CASSPWSGLAFGEQFF; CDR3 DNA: TGTGCCAGCAGTCCATGGTCGGGACTAGCATTCGGCGAGCAGTTCTTC
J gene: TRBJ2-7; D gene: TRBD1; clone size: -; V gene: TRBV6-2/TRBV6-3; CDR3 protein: CASRYERDRANEQYF; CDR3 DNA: TGTGCCAGCAGGTACGAGCGGGACAGGGCGAACGAGCAGTACTTC
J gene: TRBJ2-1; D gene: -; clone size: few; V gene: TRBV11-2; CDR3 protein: CASGLKRWQRTYNEQFF; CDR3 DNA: TGTGCCAGCGGCTTAAAAAGGTGGCAGCGAACCTACAATGAGCAGTTCTTC
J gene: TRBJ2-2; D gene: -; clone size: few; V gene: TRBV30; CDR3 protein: CAWSVPITGELFF; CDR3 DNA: TGTGCCTGGAGTGTTCCAATCACCGGGGAGCTGTTTTTT
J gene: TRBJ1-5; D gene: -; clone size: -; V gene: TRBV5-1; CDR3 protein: CASSPRGPDGNQPRHF; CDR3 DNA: TGCGCCAGCAGCCCTAGAGGGCCGGATGGCAATCAGCCCCGGCATTTT
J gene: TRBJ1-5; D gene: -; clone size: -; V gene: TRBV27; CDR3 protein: CASSLSTPGIVSNQPPHF; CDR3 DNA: TGTGCCAGCAGTTTATCAACCCCAGGAATTGTGAGCAATCAGCCCCCGCATTTT
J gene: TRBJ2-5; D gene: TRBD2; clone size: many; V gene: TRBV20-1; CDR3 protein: CSARSLAGSRYETQYF; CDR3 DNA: TGCAGTGCTAGATCTCTAGCGGGAAGCCGATACGAGACCCAGTACTTC
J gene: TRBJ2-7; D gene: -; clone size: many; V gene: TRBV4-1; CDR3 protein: CASSLRDGYEQYF; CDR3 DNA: TGCGCCAGCAGCCTCCGGGACGGCTACGAGCAGTACTTC
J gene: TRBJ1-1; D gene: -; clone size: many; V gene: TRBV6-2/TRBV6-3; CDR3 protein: CASSYGGAAEAFF; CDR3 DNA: TGTGCCAGCAGTTACGGGGGGGCCGCTGAAGCTTTCTTT
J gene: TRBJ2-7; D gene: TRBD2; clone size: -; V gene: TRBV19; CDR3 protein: CASSIVGGTLSYEQYF; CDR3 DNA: TGTGCCAGTAGTATTGTCGGGGGGACTCTTTCCTACGAGCAGTACTTC
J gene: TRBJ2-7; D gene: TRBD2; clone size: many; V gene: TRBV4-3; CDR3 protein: CASSPLGGVQEQYF; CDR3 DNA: TGCGCCAGCAGCCCCCTCGGGGGGGTTCAGGAGCAGTACTTC
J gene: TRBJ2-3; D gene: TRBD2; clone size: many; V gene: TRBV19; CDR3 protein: CASSIWSSGGTDTQYF; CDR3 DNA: TGTGCCAGTAGTATTTGGTCTAGCGGTGGCACAGATACGCAGTATTTT
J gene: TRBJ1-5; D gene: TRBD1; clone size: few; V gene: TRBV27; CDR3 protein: CATSNRGGNQPQHF; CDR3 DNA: TGTGCCACTTCCAACAGGGGAGGGAATCAGCCCCAGCATTTT
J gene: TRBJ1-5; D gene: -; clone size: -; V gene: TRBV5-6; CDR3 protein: CASSYPGENQPQHF; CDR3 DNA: TGTGCCAGCAGCTACCCAGGGGAGAATCAGCCCCAGCATTTT
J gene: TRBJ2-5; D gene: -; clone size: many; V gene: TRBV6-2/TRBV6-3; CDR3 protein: CASRPDYNQETQYF; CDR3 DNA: TGTGCCAGCAGACCTGACTATAACCAAGAGACCCAGTACTTC
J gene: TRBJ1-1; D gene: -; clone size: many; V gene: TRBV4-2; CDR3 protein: CASSQDQYQGRMNTEAFF; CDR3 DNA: TGTGCCAGCAGCCAAGATCAATACCAGGGAAGGATGAACACTGAAGCTTTCTTT
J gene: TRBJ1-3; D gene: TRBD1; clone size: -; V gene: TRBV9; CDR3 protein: CASSVHRDRGESVNTIYF; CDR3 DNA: TGTGCCAGCAGCGTACACCGGGACAGGGGCGAAAGTGTAAACACCATATATTTT
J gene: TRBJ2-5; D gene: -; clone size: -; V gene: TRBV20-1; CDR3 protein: CSASPWGQETQYF; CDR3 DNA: TGCAGTGCTAGCCCGTGGGGCCAAGAGACCCAGTACTTC
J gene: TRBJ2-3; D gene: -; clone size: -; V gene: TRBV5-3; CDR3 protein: CASCELDTQYF; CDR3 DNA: TGTGCCAGCTGCGAACTAGATACGCAGTATTTT
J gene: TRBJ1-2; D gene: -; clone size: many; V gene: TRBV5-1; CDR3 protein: CASSLDHGYTF; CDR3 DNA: TGCGCCAGCAGCTTGGATCATGGCTACACCTTC
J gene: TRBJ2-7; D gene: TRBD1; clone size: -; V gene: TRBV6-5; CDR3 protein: CASSYPGQVVYKQYF; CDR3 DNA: TGTGCTAGCAGTTATCCGGGACAGGTTGTCTACAAGCAGTACTTC
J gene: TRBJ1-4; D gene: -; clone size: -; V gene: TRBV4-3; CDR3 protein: CASSQGRTGNEKLFF; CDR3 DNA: TGCGCCAGCAGCCAAGGTCGTACGGGGAATGAAAAACTGTTTTTT
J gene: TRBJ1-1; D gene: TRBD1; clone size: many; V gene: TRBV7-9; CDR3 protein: CASSPPDRENTEAFF; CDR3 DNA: TGTGCCAGCAGCCCCCCGGACAGGGAGAACACTGAAGCTTTCTTT
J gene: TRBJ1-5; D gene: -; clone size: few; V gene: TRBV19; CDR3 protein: CASSMEARLGSNQPQHF; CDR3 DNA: TGTGCCAGTAGTATGGAGGCCAGGTTGGGGAGCAATCAGCCCCAGCATTTT
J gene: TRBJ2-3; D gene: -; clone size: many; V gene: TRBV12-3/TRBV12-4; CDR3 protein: CASSPWEGEFTDTQYF; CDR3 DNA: TGTGCCAGCAGTCCATGGGAGGGGGAGTTCACAGATACGCAGTATTTT
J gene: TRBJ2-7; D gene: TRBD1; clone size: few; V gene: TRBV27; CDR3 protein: CASSGISGGYEQYF; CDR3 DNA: TGTGCCAGCTCCGGGATCTCAGGGGGCTACGAGCAGTACTTC
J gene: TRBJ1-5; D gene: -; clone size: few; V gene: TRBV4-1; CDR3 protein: CASSGVDNQPQHF; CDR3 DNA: TGCGCCAGCAGTGGGGTGGACAATCAGCCCCAGCATTTT
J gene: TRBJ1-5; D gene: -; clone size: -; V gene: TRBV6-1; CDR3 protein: CASSEYSSTANQPQHF; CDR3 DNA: TGTGCCAGCAGTGAATACAGTAGCACGGCCAATCAGCCCCAGCATTTT
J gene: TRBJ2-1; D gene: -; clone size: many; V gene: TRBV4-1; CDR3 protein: CASSQDRPPYNEQFF; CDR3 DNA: TGCGCCAGCAGCCAAGACAGGCCCCCCTACAATGAGCAGTTCTTC
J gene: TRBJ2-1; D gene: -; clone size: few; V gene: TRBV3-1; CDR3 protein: CASSQYRNGNEQFF; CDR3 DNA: TGTGCCAGCAGCCAGTACAGGAACGGCAATGAGCAGTTCTTC
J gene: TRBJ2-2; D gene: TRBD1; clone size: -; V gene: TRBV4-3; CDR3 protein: CASSPTGTGGSGELFF; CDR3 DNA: TGCGCCAGCAGCCCAACCGGGACAGGGGGGTCCGGGGAGCTGTTTTTT
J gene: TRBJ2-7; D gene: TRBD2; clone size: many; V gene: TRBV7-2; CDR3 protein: CASSPSGLATYEQYF; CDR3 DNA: TGTGCCAGCAGCCCGTCGGGACTAGCGACCTACGAGCAGTACTTC
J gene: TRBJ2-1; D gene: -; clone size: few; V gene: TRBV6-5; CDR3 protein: CASSSPQWAYNEQFF; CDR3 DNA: TGTGCCAGCAGTTCCCCTCAGTGGGCCTACAATGAGCAGTTCTTC
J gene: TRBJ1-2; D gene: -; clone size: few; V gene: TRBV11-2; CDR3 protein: CASSLVGATNYGYTF; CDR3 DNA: TGTGCCAGCAGCTTAGTCGGCGCTACTAACTATGGCTACACCTTC
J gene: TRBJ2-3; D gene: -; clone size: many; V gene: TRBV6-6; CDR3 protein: CASSHAGGTDTQYF; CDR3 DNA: TGTGCCAGCAGTCATGCGGGCGGCACAGATACGCAGTATTTT
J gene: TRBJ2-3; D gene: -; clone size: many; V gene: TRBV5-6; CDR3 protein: CASSLTVSTLDTQYF; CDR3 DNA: TGTGCCAGCAGCTTAACAGTAAGCACACTGGATACGCAGTATTTT
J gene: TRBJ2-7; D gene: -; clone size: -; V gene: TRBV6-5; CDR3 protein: CASSPLGTYEQYF; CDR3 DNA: TGTGCCAGCAGTCCACTGGGCACTTACGAGCAGTACTTC
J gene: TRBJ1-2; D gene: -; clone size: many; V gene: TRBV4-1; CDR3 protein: CASSQPDSPGRTF; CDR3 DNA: TGCGCCAGCAGCCAACCGGACAGTCCGGGAAGGACCTTC
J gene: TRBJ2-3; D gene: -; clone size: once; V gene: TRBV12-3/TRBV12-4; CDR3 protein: CASLPDYLADTQYF; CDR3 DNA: TGTGCCAGTCTACCTGACTACCTCGCAGATACGCAGTATTTC
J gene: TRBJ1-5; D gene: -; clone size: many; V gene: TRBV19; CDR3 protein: CASTTSGYSNQPQHF; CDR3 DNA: TGTGCCAGTACAACATCAGGGTACAGCAATCAGCCCCAGCATTTT
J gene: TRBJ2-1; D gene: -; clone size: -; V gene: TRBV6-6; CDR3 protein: CASSYLTTPSYNAQFF; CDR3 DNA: TGTGCCAGCAGTTACCTCACGACCCCCTCCTACAATGCGCAGTTCTTC
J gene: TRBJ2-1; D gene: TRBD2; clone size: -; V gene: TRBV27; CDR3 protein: CASSSWTSGRAGEQFF; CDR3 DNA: TGTGCCAGCAGTTCGTGGACTAGCGGGAGGGCCGGTGAGCAGTTCTTC
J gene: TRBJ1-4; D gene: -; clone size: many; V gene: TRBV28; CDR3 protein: CASSFEDTEVGKLFF; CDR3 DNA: TGTGCCAGCAGTTTTGAGGACACCGAGGTTGGAAAACTGTTTTTT
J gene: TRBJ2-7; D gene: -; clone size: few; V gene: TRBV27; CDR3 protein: CASRTILGSPPDEQYF; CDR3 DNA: TGTGCCAGCAGGACAATCCTAGGGAGCCCACCGGACGAGCAGTACTTC
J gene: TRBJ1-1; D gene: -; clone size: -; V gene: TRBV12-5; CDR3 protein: CASGSGGMNTEAFF; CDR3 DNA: TGTGCTAGTGGTTCGGGGGGGATGAACACTGAAGCTTTCTTT
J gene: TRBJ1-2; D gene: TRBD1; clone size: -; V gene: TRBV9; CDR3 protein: CASSVEQGASYGYTF; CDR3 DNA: TGTGCCAGCAGCGTAGAACAGGGGGCTAGTTATGGCTACACCTTC
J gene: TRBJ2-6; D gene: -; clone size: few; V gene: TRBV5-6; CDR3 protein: CASSFLYISGANVLTF; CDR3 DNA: TGTGCCAGCAGCTTTCTCTACATCTCTGGGGCCAACGTCCTGACTTTC
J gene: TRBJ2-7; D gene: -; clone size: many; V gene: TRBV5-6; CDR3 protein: CASSLGGPYEQYF; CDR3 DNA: TGTGCCAGCAGCTTGGGGGGGCCCTACGAGCAGTACTTC
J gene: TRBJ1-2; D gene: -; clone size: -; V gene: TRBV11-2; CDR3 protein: CASSHSGAGNYGYTF; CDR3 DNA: TGTGCCAGCAGTCATAGTGGGGCAGGGAACTATGGCTACACCTTC
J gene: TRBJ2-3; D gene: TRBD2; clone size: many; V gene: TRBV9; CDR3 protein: CASSVVTSGGTDTQYF; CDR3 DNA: TGTGCCAGCAGCGTAGTAACTAGCGGGGGCACAGATACGCAGTATTTT
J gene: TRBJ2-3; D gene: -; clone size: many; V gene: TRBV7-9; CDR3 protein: CASSLGWRTSTDTQYF; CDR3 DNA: TGTGCCAGCAGCTTAGGTTGGCGCACTAGCACAGATACGCAGTATTTT
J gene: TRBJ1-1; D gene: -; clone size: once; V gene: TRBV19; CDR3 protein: CASSIGNTEALF; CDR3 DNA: TGTGCCAGTAGTATAGGTAACACTGAAGCTCTCTTT
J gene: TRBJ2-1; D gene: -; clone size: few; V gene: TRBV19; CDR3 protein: CASSMLGLVNEQFF; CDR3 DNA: TGTGCCAGTAGTATGCTAGGGTTGGTCAATGAGCAGTTCTTC